These T cell receptor beta chains were read from a single sample in a study of cytomegalovirus exposure and HLA in healthy donors. Only in-frame clones appear in the TCRdb table, and some are missing; sequencing was by immunoSEQ multiplex PCR. The listing records over 100,000 clones. Material: PBMCs. These receptors were collected from a man aged 35 to 55 in good health and CMV-seropositive. Each CDR3 is given with its conserved first and last residue. Fields, in order: CDR3 length, V gene, D gene, J gene, CDR3 protein, CDR3 DNA. A D gene is named only where the DNA matches it firmly.

15	TRBV7-2	-	TRBJ1-4	CASSVGDTSNEKLFF	TGTGCCAGCAGCGTTGGGGACACCTCTAATGAAAAACTGTTTTTT
14	TRBV27	-	TRBJ2-2	CASSLSKGAGELFF	TGTGCCAGCAGTTTATCGAAGGGGGCCGGGGAGCTGTTTTTT
16	TRBV25-1	TRBD2	TRBJ2-5	CASSALGRGGKETQYF	TGTGCCAGCAGTGCCCTCGGGAGGGGGGGAAAGGAGACCCAGTACTTC
14	TRBV10-3	TRBD2	TRBJ2-7	CAISEGREVYEQYF	TGTGCCATCAGTGAGGGGCGGGAGGTGTACGAGCAGTACTTC
15	TRBV7-9	TRBD1	TRBJ2-3	CASSLGQNPRDTQYF	TGTGCCAGCAGCCTGGGACAGAACCCTCGGGATACGCAGTATTTT
16	TRBV5-1	TRBD2	TRBJ2-1	CASSLADRLASNEQFF	TGCGCCAGCAGCTTGGCGGACCGACTAGCGTCCAATGAGCAGTTCTTC
15	TRBV7-8	-	TRBJ1-1	CASSLARALNTEAFF	TGTGCCAGCAGCTTAGCCAGGGCCTTGAACACTGAAGCTTTCTTT
16	TRBV7-9	TRBD2	TRBJ2-1	CASSAGLAGELNEQFF	TGTGCCAGCAGCGCGGGACTAGCGGGAGAATTGAATGAGCAGTTCTTC
17	TRBV7-2	TRBD2	TRBJ2-1	CASSLVGLAGTYNEQFF	TGTGCCAGCAGCTTAGTTGGATTAGCGGGGACTTACAATGAGCAGTTCTTC
15	TRBV6-6	-	TRBJ2-3	CASFGGGLSTDTQYF	TGTGCCAGTTTCGGAGGCGGGCTTAGCACAGATACGCAGTATTTT
12	TRBV2	-	TRBJ2-1	CASRGGENEQFF	TGTGCCAGCAGAGGGGGGGAAAATGAGCAGTTCTTC
12	TRBV14	-	TRBJ2-3	CASSQVPGTQYF	TGTGCCAGCAGCCAAGTCCCCGGTACGCAGTATTTT
14	TRBV25-1	-	TRBJ1-5	CASSDRREDQPQHF	TGTGCCAGCAGTGACAGACGGGAGGATCAGCCCCAGCATTTT
15	TRBV7-9	TRBD1	TRBJ2-4	CASSYSETGRNIQYF	TGTGCCAGCAGCTATTCGGAGACAGGGCGAAATATTCAGTACTTC
14	TRBV6-5	-	TRBJ2-3	CASSYSLGTDTQYF	TGTGCCAGCAGTTACTCACTGGGCACAGATACGCAGTATTTT
14	TRBV27	-	TRBJ1-2	CASSFAPTGYGYTF	TGTGCCAGCAGTTTTGCCCCCACGGGCTATGGCTACACCTTC
20	TRBV5-1	TRBD2	TRBJ2-6	CASSSPSAGAGDSGANVLTF	TGCGCCAGCAGCTCACCATCGGCCGGGGCGGGGGACTCTGGGGCCAACGTCCTGACTTTC
16	TRBV7-3	TRBD2	TRBJ2-3	CASSLRTSGRRDTQYF	TGTGCCAGCAGCTTACGGACTAGCGGGAGGAGGGATACGCAGTATTTT
14	TRBV7-9	-	TRBJ1-5	CASKVGGTNQPQHF	TGTGCCAGCAAGGTAGGGGGAACCAATCAGCCCCAGCATTTT
16	TRBV9	TRBD2	TRBJ2-7	CASSVDTSGSFYEQYF	TGTGCCAGCAGCGTAGATACTAGCGGGAGTTTTTACGAGCAGTACTTC
15	TRBV30	TRBD1	TRBJ1-5	CAWSTGAAINQPQHF	TGTGCCTGGAGCACAGGGGCAGCGATCAATCAGCCCCAGCATTTT
14	TRBV6-6	-	TRBJ1-1	CASSYPPMNTEAFF	TGTGCCAGCAGTTACCCTCCTATGAACACTGAAGCTTTCTTT
15	TRBV11-1	TRBD1	TRBJ2-1	CASSSSGTASNEQFF	TGTGCCAGCAGCTCCTCCGGGACAGCCAGCAATGAGCAGTTCTTC
15	TRBV7-9	TRBD1	TRBJ1-5	CASTDAPGQDQPQHF	TGTGCCAGCACCGATGCTCCGGGACAGGATCAGCCCCAGCATTTT